The sequence of this TCR beta chain was determined in a study of T-cell memory formation after mild COVID-19. TCRdb re-called the 5' RACE reads through MiXCR, storing one row per CDR3 protein. The data hold roughly 190,000 distinct CDR3 sequences, with roughly a tenth observed a single time. The origin of this receptor is a man between 18 and 29 years old who had mild COVID-19 (a few samples of this study predate the infection). Cell type and time point are not known. What was sequenced was PBMCs or a T cell subset sorted from them (not recorded which).

The chain's CDR3 is CASSPRDRVSYNEQFF. The CDR3 DNA is TGCGCCAGCAGTCCCCGGGACAGGGTTTCCTACAATGAGCAGTTCTTC. The chain carries TRBV10-2 and TRBJ2-1, with 9 bases that match TRBD1. CDR1 is WSHSY, CDR2 SAAADI, per germline. J was trimmed by 1 base and V by 5 bases; bases with no gene match: 6. The CDR3 spans 16 residues.